This T cell receptor beta chain originates from a study of human T cells and chemical hapten exposure. Study at large: 0.01% DPC was applied to the upper back in patch tests, which were read at 6 days. Recorded diagnoses among the mostly female patients were alopecia areata, totalis or universalis.

As for time point: patch test 1, 2 weeks after DPC sensitization. The treatment was: therapeutic diphenylcyclopropenone sensitization with weekly scalp DPC. Germline V CDR1 and CDR2: MNHNS, SASEGT. Trimming stripped 1 base from V and 5 bases from J, with 17 bases between. The CDR3 extends over 16 amino acids. TCRdb called the RACE reads again in MiXCR, with one record for every CDR3 protein. This sample has around 76,000 distinct CDR3 sequences; roughly 10% occur once, and the top ten carry under 4%. V is TRBV6-1 and J is TRBJ2-5; D perhaps matches TRBD2 (5 bases). This sequence originates from an older woman with alopecia areata. Some clones in this sample may be carry-over from other donors' samples. This sample comprised whole blood, obtained in connection with sensitization to the hapten diphenylcyclopropenone (DPC). The CDR3, as DNA: TGTGCCAGCAGTGAAGTAAGCTCCGGGGTCAGGGAGACCCAGTACTTC. Protein: CASSEVSSGVRETQYF.